A single T cell receptor (beta chain) is shown here with its context. The antigen remains unidentified. This sample was taken from a study of blood T cells in healthy people across ages. About the study: Per every two T cells, about one barcoded beta molecule was captured by template switching. Study-wide points: Diversity of TCR beta correlated strongly with naive T cell percentage.

Peripheral blood samples of 7.5 to 10 milliliters were drawn from each donor. The second PCR ran roughly 6 to 12 cycles with a sample-barcoded 5' primer and J-beta primers. Each CDR3 protein is one row after TCRdb ran MiXCR on the 5' RACE reads. The data show fewer than 950,000 distinct CDR3 sequences, roughly 53% seen once. The sequenced material came from blood. The clonotype comes from an elderly man in good health.

CDR3 DNA: TGCAGTGCCCCAGGGGCCTCCTACAATGAGCAGTTCTTC. Protein sequence: CSAPGASYNEQFF. The chain couples TRBV20-1 to TRBJ2-1; TRBD1 might be the D (6 bases). This CDR3 is 13 amino acids long. V was shortened by 6 bases and J by 0 bases, with 9 bases between the two germline ends. Germline V gives CDR1 DFQATT, CDR2 SNEGSKA (reference sequence).